The T cell receptor beta chain under discussion was sequenced for a study of CD8+CD57+ T cells in acquired aplastic anemia. Whole-study context: When averaged, DNA from sorted CD4+ and CD8+ cells came to 3.2 ug.

General observations from the study: In common between the patients and the controls were twenty-nine CD8+ CDR3 sequences.

Regarding this clonotype: Its specificity is not known. No DNA is shown, since the ends of the CDR3 on it are uncertain; the CDR3 is the one TCRdb lists.

CDR1 and CDR2 from the germline V gene are SGHVS and FQNEAQ. Ends included, the CDR3 has 15 residues. Whoever was chosen for sequencing had shown CD8+CD57+ cell expansion by flow cytometry. TCR beta VDJ and CDR3 profiling used genomic DNA as template. TCRdb called the reads again in MiXCR, with one record for every CDR3 protein. The data show fewer than 300,000 distinct CDR3 sequences, with around 82% seen just once and 42% held by the top ten. Specimen: sorted CD4+, CD8+, or CD8+CD57+ T cells (not recorded which) from PBMCs. The source is a human donor with aplastic anemia. The gene calls are TRBV7-8 and TRBJ2-3; the table assigns TRBD1, which was not confirmed against the DNA. This chain's CDR3 is CASSFADGTEAQYYF.